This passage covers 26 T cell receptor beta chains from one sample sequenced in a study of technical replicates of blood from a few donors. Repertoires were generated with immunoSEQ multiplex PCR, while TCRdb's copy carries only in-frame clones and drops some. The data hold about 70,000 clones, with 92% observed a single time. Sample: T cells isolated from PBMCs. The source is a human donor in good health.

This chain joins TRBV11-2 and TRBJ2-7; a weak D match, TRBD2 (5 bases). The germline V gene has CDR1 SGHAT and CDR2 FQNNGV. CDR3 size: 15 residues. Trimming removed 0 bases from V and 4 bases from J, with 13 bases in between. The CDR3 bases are TGTGCCAGCAGCTTAGATCTCCCTAGCCTATACGAGCAGTACTTC. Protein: CASSLDLPSLYEQYF.

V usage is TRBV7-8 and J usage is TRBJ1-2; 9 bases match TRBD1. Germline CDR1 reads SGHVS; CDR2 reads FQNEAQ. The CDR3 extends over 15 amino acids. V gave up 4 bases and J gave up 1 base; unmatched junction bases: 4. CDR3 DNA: TGTGCCAGCAGCTACGGGACAGGGATTAACTATGGCTACACCTTC. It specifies CASSYGTGINYGYTF.

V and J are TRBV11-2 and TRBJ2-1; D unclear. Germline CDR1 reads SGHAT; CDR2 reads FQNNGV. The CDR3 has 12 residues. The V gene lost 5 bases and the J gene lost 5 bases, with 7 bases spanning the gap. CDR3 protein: CASSRQDNEQFF. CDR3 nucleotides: TGTGCCAGCAGCCGACAAGACAATGAGCAGTTCTTC.

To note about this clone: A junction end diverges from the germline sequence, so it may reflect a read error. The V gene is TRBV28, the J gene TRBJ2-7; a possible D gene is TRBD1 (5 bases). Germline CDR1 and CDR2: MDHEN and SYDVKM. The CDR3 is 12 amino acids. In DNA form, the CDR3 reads TGTGCCAGCAGCCTGACCCAGGGTTTCACAGTCTTC. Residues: CASSLTQGFTVF.

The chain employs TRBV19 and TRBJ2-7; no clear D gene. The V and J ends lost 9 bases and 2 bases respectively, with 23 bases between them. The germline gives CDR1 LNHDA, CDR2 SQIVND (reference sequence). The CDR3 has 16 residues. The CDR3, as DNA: TGTGCCAGCACCCCTCCTGGCGTCGCGGCCCCCTACGAGCAGTACTTC. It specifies CASTPPGVAAPYEQYF.

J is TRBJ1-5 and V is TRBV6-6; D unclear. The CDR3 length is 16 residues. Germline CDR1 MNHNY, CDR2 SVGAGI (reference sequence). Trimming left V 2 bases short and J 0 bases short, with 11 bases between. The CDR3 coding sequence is TGTGCCAGCAGTTACGGTGGCCGGAGTAGCAATCAGCCCCAGCATTTT. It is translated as CASSYGGRSSNQPQHF.

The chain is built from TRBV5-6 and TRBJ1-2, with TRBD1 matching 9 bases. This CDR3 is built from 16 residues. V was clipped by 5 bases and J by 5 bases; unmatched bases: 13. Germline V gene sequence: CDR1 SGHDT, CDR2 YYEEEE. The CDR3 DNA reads TGTGCCAGCAGTTCCGACATCTGGGACAGGGAATATGGCTACACCTTC. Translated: CASSSDIWDREYGYTF.

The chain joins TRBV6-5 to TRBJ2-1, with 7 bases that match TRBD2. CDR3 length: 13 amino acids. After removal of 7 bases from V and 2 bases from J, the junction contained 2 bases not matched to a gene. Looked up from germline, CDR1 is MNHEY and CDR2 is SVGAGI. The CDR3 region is CASTSGTYNEQFF. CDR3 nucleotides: TGTGCCAGCACTAGCGGAACCTACAATGAGCAGTTCTTC.

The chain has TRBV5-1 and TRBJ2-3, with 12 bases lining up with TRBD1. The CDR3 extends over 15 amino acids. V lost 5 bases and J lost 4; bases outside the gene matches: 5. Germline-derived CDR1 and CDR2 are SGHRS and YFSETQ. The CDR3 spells CASSSWDRGPDTQYF. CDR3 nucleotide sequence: TGCGCCAGCAGTTCGTGGGACAGGGGGCCAGATACGCAGTATTTT.

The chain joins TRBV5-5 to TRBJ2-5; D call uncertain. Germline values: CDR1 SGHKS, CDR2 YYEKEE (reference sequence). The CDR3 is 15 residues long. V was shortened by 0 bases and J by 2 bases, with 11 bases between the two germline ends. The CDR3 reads CASSLAELVQETQYF. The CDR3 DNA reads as TGTGCCAGCAGCTTGGCCGAGCTGGTACAAGAGACCCAGTACTTC.

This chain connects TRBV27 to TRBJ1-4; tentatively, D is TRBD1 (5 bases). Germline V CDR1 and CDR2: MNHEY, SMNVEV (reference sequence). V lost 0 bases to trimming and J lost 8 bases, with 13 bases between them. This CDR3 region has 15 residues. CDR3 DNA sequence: TGTGCCAGCAGTTTATCTCGTCAGGGTTACGAAAAACTGTTTTTT. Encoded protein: CASSLSRQGYEKLFF. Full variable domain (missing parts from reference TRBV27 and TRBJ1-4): EAQVTQNPRYLITVTGKKLTVTCSQNMNHEYMSWYRQDPGLGLRQIYYSMNVEVTDKGDVPEGYKVSRKEKRNFPLILESPSPNQTSLYFCASSLSRQGYEKLFFGSGTQLSVL.

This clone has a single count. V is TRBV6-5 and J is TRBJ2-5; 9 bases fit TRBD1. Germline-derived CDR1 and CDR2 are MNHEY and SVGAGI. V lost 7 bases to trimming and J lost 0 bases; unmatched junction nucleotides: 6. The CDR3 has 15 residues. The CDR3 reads CASNRDRVDQETQYF. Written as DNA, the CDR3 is TGTGCCAGCAACCGGGACAGGGTAGACCAAGAGACCCAGTACTTC.

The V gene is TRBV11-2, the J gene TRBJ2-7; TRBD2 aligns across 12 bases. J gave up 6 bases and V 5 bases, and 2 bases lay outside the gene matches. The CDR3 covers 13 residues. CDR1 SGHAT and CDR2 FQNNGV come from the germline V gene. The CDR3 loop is CASSAGLAGEQYF. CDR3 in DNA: TGTGCCAGCAGCGCGGGACTAGCGGGCGAGCAGTACTTC.

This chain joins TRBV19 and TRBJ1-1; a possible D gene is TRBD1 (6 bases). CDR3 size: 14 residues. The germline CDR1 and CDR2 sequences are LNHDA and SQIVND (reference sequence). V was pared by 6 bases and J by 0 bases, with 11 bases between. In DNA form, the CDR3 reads TGTGCCAGTAGCAACAGGGAAATGAACACTGAAGCTTTCTTT. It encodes CASSNREMNTEAFF.

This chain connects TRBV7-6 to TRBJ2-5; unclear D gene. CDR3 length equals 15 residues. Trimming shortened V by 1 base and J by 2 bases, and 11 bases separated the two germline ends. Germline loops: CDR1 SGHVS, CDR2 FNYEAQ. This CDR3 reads CASSLVLGQQETQYF. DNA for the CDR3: TGTGCCAGCAGCTTAGTTTTGGGCCAGCAAGAGACCCAGTACTTC. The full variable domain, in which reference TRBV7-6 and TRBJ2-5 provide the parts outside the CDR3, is GAGVSQSPRYKVTKRGQDVALRCDPISGHVSLYWYRQALGQGPEFLTYFNYEAQQDKSGLPNDRFSAERPEGSISTLTIQRTEQRDSAMYRCASSLVLGQQETQYFGPGTRLLVL.

The CDR3 sequence is CASTSDRGMLSDTEAFF. The CDR3 coding sequence is TGTGCCAGCACCTCGGACAGGGGGATGTTATCGGACACTGAAGCTTTCTTT. The chain carries TRBV28 and TRBJ1-1; 10 bases line up with TRBD1. The CDR3 runs to 17 residues. The trim removed 7 bases at V and 3 bases at J, leaving 14 bases unmatched. CDR1 and CDR2 (germline): MDHEN, SYDVKM.

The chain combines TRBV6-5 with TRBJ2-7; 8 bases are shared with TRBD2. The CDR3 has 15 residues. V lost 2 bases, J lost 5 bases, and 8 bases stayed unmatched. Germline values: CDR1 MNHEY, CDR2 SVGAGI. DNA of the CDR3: TGTGCCAGCAGTTACGGCCAGCGGGAGCTAGACGAGCAGTACTTC. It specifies CASSYGQRELDEQYF.

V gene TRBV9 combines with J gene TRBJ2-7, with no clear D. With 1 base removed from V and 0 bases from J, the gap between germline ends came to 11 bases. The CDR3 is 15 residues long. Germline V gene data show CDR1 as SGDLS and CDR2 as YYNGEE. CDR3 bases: TGTGCCAGCAGCGTATACAGCCATTACTCCTACGAGCAGTACTTC. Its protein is CASSVYSHYSYEQYF.

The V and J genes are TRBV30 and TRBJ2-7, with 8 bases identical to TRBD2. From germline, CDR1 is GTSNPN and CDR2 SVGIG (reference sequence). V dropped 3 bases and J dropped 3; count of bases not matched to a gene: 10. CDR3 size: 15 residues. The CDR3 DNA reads TGTGCCTGGAGCCCGGGACTAGAACCCCACTACGAGCAGTACTTC. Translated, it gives CAWSPGLEPHYEQYF. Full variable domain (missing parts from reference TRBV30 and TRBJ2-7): SQTIHQWPATLVQPVGSPLSLECTVEGTSNPNLYWYRQAAGRGLQLLFYSVGIGQISSEVPQNLSASRPQDRQFILSSKKLLLSDSGFYLCAWSPGLEPHYEQYFGPGTRLTVT.

In DNA, the CDR3 is TGTGCCAGCGGACAGGGGAACTACGAGCAGTACTTC. Translation: CASGQGNYEQYF. The V and J genes are TRBV19 and TRBJ2-7, with 9 bases that match TRBD1. The trim removed 9 bases at V and 3 bases at J, leaving 3 bases unmatched. Germline V CDR1 and CDR2: LNHDA, SQIVND (reference sequence). The CDR3 spans 12 residues.

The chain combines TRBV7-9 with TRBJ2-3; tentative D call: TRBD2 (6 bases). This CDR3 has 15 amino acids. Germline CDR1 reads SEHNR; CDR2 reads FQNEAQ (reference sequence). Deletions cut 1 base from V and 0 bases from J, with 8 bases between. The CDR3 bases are TGTGCCAGCAGCTTAGGGCGGGATAGCACAGATACGCAGTATTTT. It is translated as CASSLGRDSTDTQYF.

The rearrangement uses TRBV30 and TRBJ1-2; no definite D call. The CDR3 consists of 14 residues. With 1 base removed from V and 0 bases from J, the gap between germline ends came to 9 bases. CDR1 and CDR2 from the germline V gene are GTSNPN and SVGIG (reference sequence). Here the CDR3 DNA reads TGTGCCTGGAGTGGCCCCTTAGCTAACTATGGCTACACCTTC. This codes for CAWSGPLANYGYTF.

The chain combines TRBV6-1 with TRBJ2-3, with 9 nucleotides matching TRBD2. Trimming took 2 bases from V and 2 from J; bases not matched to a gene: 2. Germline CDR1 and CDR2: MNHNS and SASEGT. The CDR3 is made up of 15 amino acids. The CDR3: CASSELAGSTDTQYF. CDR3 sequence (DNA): TGTGCCAGCAGTGAACTAGCGGGGTCCACAGATACGCAGTATTTT.

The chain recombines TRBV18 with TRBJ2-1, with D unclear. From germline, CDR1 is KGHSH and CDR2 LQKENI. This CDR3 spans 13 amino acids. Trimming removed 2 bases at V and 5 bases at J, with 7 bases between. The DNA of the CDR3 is TGTGCCAGCTCACCAGAGCCAAACAATGAGCAGTTCTTC. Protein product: CASSPEPNNEQFF.

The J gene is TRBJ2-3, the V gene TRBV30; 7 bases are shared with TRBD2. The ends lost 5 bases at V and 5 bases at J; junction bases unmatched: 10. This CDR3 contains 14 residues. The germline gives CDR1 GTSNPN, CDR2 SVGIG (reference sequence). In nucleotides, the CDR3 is TGTGCCTGGGGAGGGGAGGGGAACGTAGATACGCAGTATTTT. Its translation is CAWGGEGNVDTQYF. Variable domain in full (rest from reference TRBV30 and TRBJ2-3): SQTIHQWPATLVQPVGSPLSLECTVEGTSNPNLYWYRQAAGRGLQLLFYSVGIGQISSEVPQNLSASRPQDRQFILSSKKLLLSDSGFYLCAWGGEGNVDTQYFGPGTRLTVL.

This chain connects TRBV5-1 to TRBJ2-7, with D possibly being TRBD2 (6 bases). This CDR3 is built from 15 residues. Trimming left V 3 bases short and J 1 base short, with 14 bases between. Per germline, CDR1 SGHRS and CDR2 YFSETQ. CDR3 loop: CASSWGISGSYEQYF. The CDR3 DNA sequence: TGCGCCAGCAGCTGGGGAATTAGCGGATCCTACGAGCAGTACTTC.